This record covers a single TCR beta chain. Its antigen is unidentified. All of the isolated RNA was reverse transcribed, so expressed TCRB transcripts were sequenced. Assay used: immunoSEQ multiplex PCR; TCRdb lists only in-frame clones, some missing. Altogether fewer than 300,000 clones are present, about a fifth being singletons, with the ten largest covering about 0.027%. This sample stems from a study of beta chain features in type 1 diabetes. Study-level information: What patients shared with healthy donors was a similar profile of age, gender and cell yields.

Losses at the gene ends were 2 bases for V and 4 bases for J; bases not matched to a gene: 5. CDR1 SGHTA and CDR2 FQGNSA come from the germline V gene. The CDR3 extends over 15 amino acids. Study observations and caveats: Significant though moderate, a shortening of TCRB CDR3s appeared in all four CD4+ subsets of Type 1 diabetes patients. Patients with type 1 diabetes carried fewer insertions and had more deletions at their VDJ junctions. Naive, central memory and regulatory TCRB repertoires appeared more similar among patients than healthy donors.

The sequence derives from a woman aged 40-49 years with type 1 diabetes. The V call is TRBV7-2, the J call TRBJ1-5; TRBD1 matches at 7 bases. Sequenced sample: naive CD4+ T cells from blood. The chain's CDR3 is CASSLRGQRNQPQHF. The CDR3 DNA follows: TGTGCCAGCAGCTTAAGGGGACAGAGGAATCAGCCCCAGCATTTT. The entire variable domain, with the rest obtained from reference TRBV7-2 and TRBJ1-5, is as follows: GAGVSQSPSNKVTEKGKDVELRCDPISGHTALYWYRQSLGQGLEFLIYFQGNSAPDKSGLPSDRFSAERTGGSVSTLTIQRTQQEDSAVYLCASSLRGQRNQPQHFGDGTRLSIL.